This T cell receptor (beta chain) was captured by sequencing in a study of blood T cell repertoires in COVID-19. Whole-study context: Both acute and convalescent COVID-19 samples were obtained from the United States, Italy and Spain. PBMCs, B-cell-depleted T cells, or T cells were the source of the cDNA or gDNA that made up the material.

How the authors handled the data: Amplification with reference gene primers provided the estimates of nucleated cell counts. Libraries were prepared by immunoSEQ multiplex PCR; TCRdb keeps only in-frame clonotypes and omits some of them. V and J calls and clone size follow that table, whereas D and trimming were derived from the DNA. The table includes 80,000 to 90,000 clones, around 88% detected once. CDR3 length: 16 amino acids. V dropped 5 bases and J dropped 0 bases, with 16 bases sitting between them. The germline V gene encodes CDR1 LNHDA and CDR2 SQIVND (reference sequence). This TCR came from a man between 60 and 75 years old with acute or convalescent COVID-19. The rearrangement uses TRBV19 and TRBJ1-2; D is ambiguous. Sequenced material: peripheral blood. The CDR3: CASSPLASRPNYGYTF. As DNA, the CDR3 is TGTGCCAGTAGTCCCCTCGCCAGTCGCCCTAACTATGGCTACACCTTC.